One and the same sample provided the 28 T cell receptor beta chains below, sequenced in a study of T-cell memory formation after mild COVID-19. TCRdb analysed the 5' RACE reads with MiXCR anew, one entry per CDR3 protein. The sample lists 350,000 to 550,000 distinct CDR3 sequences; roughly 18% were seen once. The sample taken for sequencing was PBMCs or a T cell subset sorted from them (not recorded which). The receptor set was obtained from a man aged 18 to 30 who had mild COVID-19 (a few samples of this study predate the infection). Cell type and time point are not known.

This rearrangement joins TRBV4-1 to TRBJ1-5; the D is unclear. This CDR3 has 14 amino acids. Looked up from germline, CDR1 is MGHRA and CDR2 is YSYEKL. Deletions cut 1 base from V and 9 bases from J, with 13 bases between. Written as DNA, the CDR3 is TGCGCCAGCAGCCAAGGGTGGTCCGCGGGGCCCCAGCATTTT. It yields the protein CASSQGWSAGPQHF.

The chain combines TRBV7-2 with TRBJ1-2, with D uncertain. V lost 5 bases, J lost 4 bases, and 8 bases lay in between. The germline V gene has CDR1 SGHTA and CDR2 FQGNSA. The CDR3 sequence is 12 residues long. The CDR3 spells CASSPPRYGYTF. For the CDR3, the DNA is TGTGCCAGCAGCCCCCCCCGCTATGGCTACACCTTC.

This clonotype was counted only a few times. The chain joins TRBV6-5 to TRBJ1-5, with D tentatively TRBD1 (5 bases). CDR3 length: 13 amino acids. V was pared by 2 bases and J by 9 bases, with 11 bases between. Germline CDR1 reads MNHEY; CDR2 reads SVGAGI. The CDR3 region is CASSYGGDRPQHF. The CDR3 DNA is TGTGCCAGCAGTTACGGAGGGGATCGGCCCCAGCATTTT.

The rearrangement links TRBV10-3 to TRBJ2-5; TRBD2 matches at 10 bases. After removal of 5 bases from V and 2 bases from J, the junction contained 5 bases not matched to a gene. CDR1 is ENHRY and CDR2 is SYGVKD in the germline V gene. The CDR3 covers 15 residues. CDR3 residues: CAISPGLARQETQYF. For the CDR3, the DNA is TGTGCCATCAGTCCGGGACTAGCGCGTCAAGAGACCCAGTACTTC.

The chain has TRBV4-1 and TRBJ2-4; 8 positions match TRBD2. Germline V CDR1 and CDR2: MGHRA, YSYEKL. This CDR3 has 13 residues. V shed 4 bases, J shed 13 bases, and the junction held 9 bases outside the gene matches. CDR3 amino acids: CASSRLPGGGQYF. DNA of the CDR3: TGCGCCAGCAGCCGCCTCCCCGGGGGGGGACAGTACTTC.

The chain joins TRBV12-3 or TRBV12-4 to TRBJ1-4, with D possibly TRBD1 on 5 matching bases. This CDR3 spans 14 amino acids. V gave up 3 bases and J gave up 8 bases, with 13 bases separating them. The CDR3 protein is CASSFSQGREKLFF. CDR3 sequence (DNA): TGTGCCAGCAGTTTTTCCCAGGGACGCGAAAAACTGTTTTTT.

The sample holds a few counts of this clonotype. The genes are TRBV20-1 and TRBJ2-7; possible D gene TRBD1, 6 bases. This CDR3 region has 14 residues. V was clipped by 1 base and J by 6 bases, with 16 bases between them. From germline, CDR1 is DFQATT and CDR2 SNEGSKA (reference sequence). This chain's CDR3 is CSARVGHGWGEQYF. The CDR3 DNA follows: TGCAGTGCTAGAGTGGGACACGGGTGGGGCGAGCAGTACTTC.

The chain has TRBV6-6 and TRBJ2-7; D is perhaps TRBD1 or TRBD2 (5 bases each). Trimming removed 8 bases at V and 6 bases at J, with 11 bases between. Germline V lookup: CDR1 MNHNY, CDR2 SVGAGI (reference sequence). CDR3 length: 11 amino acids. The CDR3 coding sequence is TGTGCCAGCGGGGACCAGTTCGAGCAGTACGTC. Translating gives CASGDQFEQYV.

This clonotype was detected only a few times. The CDR3 region is CSAGGTSGGSAEQFF. The CDR3 bases are TGCAGTGCTGGGGGGACTAGCGGGGGCTCTGCGGAGCAGTTCTTC. The chain recombines TRBV20-1 with TRBJ2-1, with 14 bases identical to TRBD2. Per the germline V gene, CDR1 is DFQATT and CDR2 is SNEGSKA (reference sequence). The J segment lost 10 bases and the V segment lost 5 bases, leaving 10 bases of the junction unmatched. CDR3 size: 15 residues.

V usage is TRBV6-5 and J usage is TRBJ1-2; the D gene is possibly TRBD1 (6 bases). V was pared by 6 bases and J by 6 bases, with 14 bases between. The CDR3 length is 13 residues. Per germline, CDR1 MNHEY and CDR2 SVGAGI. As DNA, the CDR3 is TGTGCCAGCAGATATACAGGGAACAATGGCTACACCTTC. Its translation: CASRYTGNNGYTF.

This CDR3 is CATRWGGGYEQYF. DNA of the CDR3: TGTGCCACCCGGTGGGGTGGGGGCTACGAGCAGTACTTC. The chain uses TRBV6-2 or TRBV6-3 and TRBJ2-7, with D possibly being TRBD1 or TRBD2 (5 bases each). Germline assignment: CDR1 MNHEY and CDR2 SVGEGT. Trimming pared 10 bases from V and 3 bases from J, leaving 16 bases between. The CDR3 spans 13 residues.

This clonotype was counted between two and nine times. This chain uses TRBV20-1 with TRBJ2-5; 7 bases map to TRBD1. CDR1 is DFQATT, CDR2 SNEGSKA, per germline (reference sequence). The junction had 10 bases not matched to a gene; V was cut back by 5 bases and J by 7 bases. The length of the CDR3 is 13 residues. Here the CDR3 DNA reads TGCAGTGCTGTCGAAGGGCCAGGGGGGACCCAGTACTTC. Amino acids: CSAVEGPGGTQYF.

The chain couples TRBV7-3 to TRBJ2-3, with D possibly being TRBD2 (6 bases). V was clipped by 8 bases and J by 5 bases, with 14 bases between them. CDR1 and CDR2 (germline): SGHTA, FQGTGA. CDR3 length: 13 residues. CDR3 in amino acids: CASAWGVGDTQYF. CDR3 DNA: TGTGCCAGCGCGTGGGGGGTCGGAGATACGCAGTATTTT.

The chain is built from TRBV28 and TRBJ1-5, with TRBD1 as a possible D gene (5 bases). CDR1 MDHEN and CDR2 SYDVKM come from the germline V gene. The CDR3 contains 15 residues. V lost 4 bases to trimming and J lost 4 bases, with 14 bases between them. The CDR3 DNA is TGTGCCAGCAGTTCGGCAGACAGAATTAATCAGCCCCAGCATTTT. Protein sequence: CASSSADRINQPQHF.

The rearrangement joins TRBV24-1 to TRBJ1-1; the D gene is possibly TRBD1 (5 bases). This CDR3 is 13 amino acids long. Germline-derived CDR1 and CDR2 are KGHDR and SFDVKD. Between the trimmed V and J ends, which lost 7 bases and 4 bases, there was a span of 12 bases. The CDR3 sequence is CATRNGGGTEAFF. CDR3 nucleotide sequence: TGTGCCACCAGGAATGGGGGGGGCACTGAAGCTTTCTTT.

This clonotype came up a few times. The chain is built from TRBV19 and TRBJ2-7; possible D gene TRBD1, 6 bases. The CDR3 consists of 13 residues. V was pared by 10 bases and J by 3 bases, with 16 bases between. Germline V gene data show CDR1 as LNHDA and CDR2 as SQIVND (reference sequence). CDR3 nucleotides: TGTGCCACCCCCGGACAGACCGTCTACGAGCAGTACGTC. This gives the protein CATPGQTVYEQYV.

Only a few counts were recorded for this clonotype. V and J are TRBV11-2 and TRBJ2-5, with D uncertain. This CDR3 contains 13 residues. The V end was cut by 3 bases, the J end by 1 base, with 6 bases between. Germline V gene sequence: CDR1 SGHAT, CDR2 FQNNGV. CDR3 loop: CASSFPTQETQYF. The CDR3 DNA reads TGTGCCAGCAGCTTCCCTACCCAAGAGACCCAGTACTTC.

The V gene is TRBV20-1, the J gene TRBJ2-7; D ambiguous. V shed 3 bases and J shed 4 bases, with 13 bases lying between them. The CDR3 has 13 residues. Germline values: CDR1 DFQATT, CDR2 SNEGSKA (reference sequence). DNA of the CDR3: TGCAGTGCTAGGTATGGCCGAAGGTACGAGCAGTACTTC. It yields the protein CSARYGRRYEQYF.

The CDR3 DNA reads TGTGCCAGCAGTACCGGGACAGGCCTCTCCTACGAGCAGTACGTC. Protein product: CASSTGTGLSYEQYV. The chain has TRBV6-1 and TRBJ2-7; TRBD1 matches at 8 bases. The junction had 6 bases not matched to a gene; V was cut back by 5 bases and J by 0 bases. This CDR3 has 15 residues. Germline V gene lookup returns CDR1 MNHNS and CDR2 SASEGT.

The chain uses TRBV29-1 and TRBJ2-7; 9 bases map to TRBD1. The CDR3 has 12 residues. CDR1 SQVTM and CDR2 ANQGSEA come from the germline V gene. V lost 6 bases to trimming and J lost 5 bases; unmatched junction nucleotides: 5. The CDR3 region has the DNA TGCAGCGTGGGGGGACAGGGAGACGAGCAGTACTTC. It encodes CSVGGQGDEQYF.

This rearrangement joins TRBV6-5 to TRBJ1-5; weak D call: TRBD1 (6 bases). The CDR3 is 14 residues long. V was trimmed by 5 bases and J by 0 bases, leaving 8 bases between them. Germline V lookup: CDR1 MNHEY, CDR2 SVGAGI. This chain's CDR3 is CASSAGVSNQPQHF. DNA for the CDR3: TGTGCCAGCAGTGCAGGGGTTAGCAATCAGCCCCAGCATTTT.

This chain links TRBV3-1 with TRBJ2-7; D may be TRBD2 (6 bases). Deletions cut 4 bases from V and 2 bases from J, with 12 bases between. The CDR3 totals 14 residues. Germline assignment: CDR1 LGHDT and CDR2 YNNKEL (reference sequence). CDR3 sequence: CASSPGLLAYEQYF. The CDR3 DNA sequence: TGTGCCAGCAGCCCGGGACTCTTAGCCTACGAGCAGTACTTC.

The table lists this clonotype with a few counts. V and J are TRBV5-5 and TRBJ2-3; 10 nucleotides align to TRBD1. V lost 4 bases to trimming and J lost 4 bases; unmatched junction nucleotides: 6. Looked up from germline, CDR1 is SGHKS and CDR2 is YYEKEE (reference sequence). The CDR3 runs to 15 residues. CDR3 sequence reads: CASSAPGQGPDTQYF. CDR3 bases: TGTGCCAGCAGCGCCCCGGGACAGGGGCCAGATACGCAGTATTTT.

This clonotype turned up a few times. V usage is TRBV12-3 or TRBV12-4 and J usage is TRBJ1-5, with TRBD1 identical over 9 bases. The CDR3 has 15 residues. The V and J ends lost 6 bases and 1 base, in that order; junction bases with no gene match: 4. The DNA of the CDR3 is TGTGCCAGCAGGGGACAGGGCGGCAGCAATCAGCCCCAGCATTTT. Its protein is CASRGQGGSNQPQHF.

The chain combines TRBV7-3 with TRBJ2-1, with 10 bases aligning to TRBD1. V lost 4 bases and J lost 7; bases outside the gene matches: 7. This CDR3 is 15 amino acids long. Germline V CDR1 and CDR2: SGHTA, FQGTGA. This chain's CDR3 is CASSSPGTGENEQFF. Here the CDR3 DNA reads TGTGCCAGCAGCTCCCCCGGGACAGGGGAGAATGAGCAGTTCTTC. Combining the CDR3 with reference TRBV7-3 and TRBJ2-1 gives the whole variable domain GAGVSQTPSNKVTEKGKYVELRCDPISGHTALYWYRQSLGQGPEFLIYFQGTGAADDSGLPNDRFFAVRPEGSVSTLKIQRTERGDSAVYLCASSSPGTGENEQFFGPGTRLTVL.

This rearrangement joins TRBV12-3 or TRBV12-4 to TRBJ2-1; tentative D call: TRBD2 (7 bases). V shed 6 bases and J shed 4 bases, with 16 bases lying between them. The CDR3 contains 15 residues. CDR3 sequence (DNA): TGTGCCAGCAGCCGGACGGGGGGCGTATACAATGAGCAGTTCTTC. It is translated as CASSRTGGVYNEQFF.

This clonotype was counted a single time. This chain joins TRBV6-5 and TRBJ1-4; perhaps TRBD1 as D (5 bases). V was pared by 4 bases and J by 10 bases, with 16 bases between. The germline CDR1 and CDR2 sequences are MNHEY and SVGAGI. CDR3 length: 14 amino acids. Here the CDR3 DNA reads TGTGCCAGCAGTTTGGACACCCCGGAGGGAAAACTGTTTTTT. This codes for CASSLDTPEGKLFF.

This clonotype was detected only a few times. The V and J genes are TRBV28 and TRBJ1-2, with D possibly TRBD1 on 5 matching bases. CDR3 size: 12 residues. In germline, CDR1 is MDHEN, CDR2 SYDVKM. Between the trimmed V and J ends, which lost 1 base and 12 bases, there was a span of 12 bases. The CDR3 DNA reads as TGTGCCAGCAGTTTATTCGGCAGGACAAACACCTTC. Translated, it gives CASSLFGRTNTF.